This T cell receptor beta chain stems from a study of blood T cell repertoires in COVID-19. Study background: Some COVID-19 samples were acute and others convalescent; all came from the United States, Italy and Spain. Sources were T cells, B-cell-depleted T cells, or PBMCs; the material itself was cDNA or gDNA.

Participants, roughly 18 to 89 years old, spanned around 25 US areas. Cohorts were determined from participant-reported clinical history. The CDR3 loop spans 14 amino acids. Deletions cut 0 bases from V and 8 bases from J, with 13 bases between. Germline V lookup: CDR1 MNHEY, CDR2 SVGAGI. TCRdb's copy holds only in-frame clones and misses some; the assay was immunoSEQ multiplex PCR. The sample shows about 210,000 clones, 80% to 90% of them seen only once. The sample taken for sequencing was PBMCs or T cells enriched from blood (not recorded which). The clonotype originates from a woman in her 30s who had been exposed to COVID-19. The V gene is TRBV6-5, the J gene TRBJ1-2; D possibly corresponds to TRBD1 (6 bases). This CDR3 reads CASSYSRQAWGYTF. The DNA for the CDR3 is TGTGCCAGCAGTTACTCTAGACAGGCCTGGGGCTACACCTTC.